These T cell receptor beta chains were read from a single sample in a study of beta chain features in type 1 diabetes. Assay: immunoSEQ multiplex PCR; the TCRdb copy retains only in-frame clones and omits some. This table holds under 800,000 clones, 15% to 17% found once. Sequences were obtained from naive CD4+ T cells from blood. The receptors stem from a man aged 18-30 years in good health. CDR3s include the opening cysteine and the closing phenylalanine or tryptophan. D genes are given only for firm matches. Only part of the rows carry a size: once, few, many, or a class if the clone is expanded.

CAISERNQPQHF TGTGCCATCAGTGAACGAAATCAGCCCCAGCATTTT TRBV10-3 few NA TRBJ1-5 12
CSVARGNNQPQHF TGCAGCGTTGCCAGGGGTAACAATCAGCCCCAGCATTTT TRBV29-1 few NA TRBJ1-5 13
CASRMTGLAGDTQYF TGTGCCAGCAGGATGACGGGACTAGCGGGAGATACGCAGTATTTT TRBV7-3 NA TRBD2 TRBJ2-3 15
CSVVSVLGEDYGYTF TGCAGCGTTGTATCAGTCCTTGGGGAAGACTATGGCTACACCTTC TRBV29-1 few NA TRBJ1-2 15
CASSSPGRSQPQHF TGTGCCAGCAGTTCTCCGGGACGAAGTCAGCCCCAGCATTTT TRBV27 few NA TRBJ1-5 14
CASSSARDKGNYGYTF TGTGCCAGCAGTTCCGCGCGGGACAAGGGAAACTATGGCTACACCTTC TRBV28 NA NA TRBJ1-2 16
CASSSETYEQYF TGTGCCAGCTCATCCGAGACCTACGAGCAGTACTTC TRBV18 NA NA TRBJ2-7 12
CASSSRDRARGDTF TGTGCCAGCAGTTCACGGGACAGGGCGAGGGGCGACACCTTC TRBV6-1 NA TRBD1 TRBJ1-2 14
CASSLPRANTEAFF TGCGCCAGCAGCTTGCCCAGGGCGAATACTGAAGCTTTCTTT TRBV5-1 NA NA TRBJ1-1 14
CASSVGRVGTEAFF TGTGCCAGCAGTGTGGGCAGGGTGGGGACTGAAGCTTTCTTT TRBV6-1 few NA TRBJ1-1 14
CSVVAGDGNQPQHF TGCAGCGTTGTCGCAGGGGACGGCAATCAGCCCCAGCATTTT TRBV29-1 NA NA TRBJ1-5 14
CASSLLTGDYEQYF TGCGCCAGCAGCTTATTGACAGGGGACTACGAGCAGTACTTC TRBV5-1 NA TRBD1 TRBJ2-7 14
CASSLVAAVETQYF TGTGCCAGCAGCTTAGTGGCAGCCGTCGAGACCCAGTACTTC TRBV7-2 NA NA TRBJ2-5 14
CASGLVEGGASNEQFF TGTGCTAGTGGTTTGGTAGAAGGGGGGGCTTCCAATGAGCAGTTCTTC TRBV12-5 few NA TRBJ2-1 16
CASSKVWASGTTCNEQFF NA TRBV21-1 few NA TRBJ2-1 18
CASSHRTGSNYGYTF TGCGCCAGCAGCCATCGGACAGGAAGTAACTATGGCTACACCTTC TRBV4-3 few TRBD1 TRBJ1-2 15
CASSLNVGQGYNEQFF TGTGCCAGCAGCTTAAACGTGGGACAGGGCTACAATGAGCAGTTCTTC TRBV7-3 NA TRBD1 TRBJ2-1 16
CATSRAGYEQYF TGTGCCACCAGCAGGGCAGGCTACGAGCAGTACTTC TRBV15 many NA TRBJ2-7 12
CASSFGTGLADYNEQFF TGTGCCAGCAGCTTCGGCACGGGACTAGCGGATTACAATGAGCAGTTCTTC TRBV5-6 NA TRBD2 TRBJ2-1 17
CASSPDRLQTYEQYF TGCGCCAGCAGCCCGGACAGACTACAAACCTACGAGCAGTACTTC TRBV5-1 few NA TRBJ2-7 15
CASSLDRLLAKNIQYF TGTGCCAGCAGCTTAGACCGGCTTCTTGCCAAAAACATTCAGTACTTC TRBV7-9 NA NA TRBJ2-4 16
CASSRVLGTDTGELFF TGTGCCAGCAGCCGCGTACTTGGAACCGACACCGGGGAGCTGTTTTTT TRBV7-7 NA NA TRBJ2-2 16
CASSIVAGQPQHF TGTGCCAGTAGTATAGTTGCGGGCCAGCCCCAGCATTTT TRBV19 NA NA TRBJ1-5 13
CASRVTGANTEAFF TGTGCCAGTAGGGTGACAGGGGCGAACACTGAAGCTTTCTTT TRBV19 few TRBD1 TRBJ1-1 14
CASSAWGQNAEAFF TGCGCCAGCAGCGCATGGGGACAGAACGCTGAAGCTTTCTTT TRBV5-1 few TRBD1 TRBJ1-1 14
CASSQDPGQGSDEQFF TGTGCCAGCAGCCAAGATCCAGGACAGGGTTCCGATGAGCAGTTCTTC TRBV14 many TRBD1 TRBJ2-1 16
CASSLGAGNYGYTF TGCGCCAGCAGCTTGGGGGCAGGAAACTATGGCTACACCTTC TRBV5-1 NA NA TRBJ1-2 14
CASSQVSGTGGKKLFF TGCGCCAGCAGCCAAGTTTCCGGGACAGGCGGTAAAAAACTGTTTTTT TRBV4-3 NA TRBD1 TRBJ1-4 16
CASSWPGLAGGKSVYEQYF TGTGCCAGCAGCTGGCCGGGACTAGCGGGAGGGAAGTCAGTTTACGAGCAGTACTTC TRBV11-2 NA TRBD2 TRBJ2-7 19
CASSPQAYNEQFF TGTGCCAGCAGCCCCCAAGCCTACAATGAGCAGTTCTTC TRBV7-2 NA NA TRBJ2-1 13
CASSAGQGTPNEKLFF TGTGCCAGCAGCGCGGGACAGGGGACACCAAATGAAAAACTGTTTTTT TRBV7-9 NA TRBD1 TRBJ1-4 16
CASSREGAGGGHQYF TGTGCCAGCAGCCGTGAGGGAGCGGGGGGTGGTCATCAGTACTTC TRBV7-2 NA TRBD2 TRBJ2-4 15
CAISDRTNTGELFF TGTGCCATCAGTGACCGAACGAACACCGGGGAGCTGTTTTTT TRBV10-3 NA NA TRBJ2-2 14
CASSYGTPKTVGYTF TGTGCCAGCAGCTACGGGACTCCGAAGACGGTTGGCTACACCTTC TRBV7-9 NA NA TRBJ1-2 15
CASWGPGNYGYTF TGCGCCAGCTGGGGGCCGGGGAACTATGGCTACACCTTC TRBV10-2 NA NA TRBJ1-2 13
CASSPDDSTTNQPQHF TGCGCCAGCAGCCCGGACGACTCAACCACCAATCAGCCCCAGCATTTT TRBV5-1 NA NA TRBJ1-5 16
CASSPGVEQFF TGTGCCAGCAGTCCAGGAGTTGAGCAGTTCTTC TRBV7-3 NA NA TRBJ2-1 11
CAISSPSEQYF TGTGCCATCAGCTCTCCCAGCGAGCAGTACTTC TRBV10-3 NA NA TRBJ2-7 11
CASSLDQGREQPQHF TGTGCCAGCAGCTTGGATCAGGGCCGGGAGCAGCCCCAGCATTTT TRBV5-4 few NA TRBJ1-5 15
CALTGGQHTEAFF TGTGCCTTGACAGGGGGCCAGCACACTGAAGCTTTCTTT TRBV30 NA TRBD1 TRBJ1-1 13
CASSYTDYEQYF TGCGCCAGCAGCTACACGGACTACGAGCAGTACTTC TRBV5-1 few NA TRBJ2-7 12
CASSLPGLAGGGNEQFF TGTGCCAGCAGCCTTCCGGGACTAGCGGGAGGGGGGAATGAGCAGTTCTTC TRBV4-2 NA TRBD2 TRBJ2-1 17
CASSRAAPVDGGGYTF TGTGCCAGCAGCCGCGCGGCACCCGTTGACGGAGGAGGCTACACCTTC TRBV4-2 few NA TRBJ1-2 16
CAIRGSQGYGYTF TGTGCCATCAGGGGCAGCCAGGGCTATGGCTACACCTTC TRBV10-3 NA NA TRBJ1-2 13
CSVEGDRGVKQFF TGCAGCGTTGAGGGCGACAGGGGTGTTAAGCAGTTCTTC TRBV29-1 few TRBD1 TRBJ2-1 13
CASSLGEELYGYTF TGTGCCAGCAGCTTAGGGGAGGAACTCTATGGCTACACCTTC TRBV7-2 NA NA TRBJ1-2 14
CASSEVTSAFF TGTGCCAGCAGTGAAGTGACTAGCGCGTTCTTC TRBV2 many TRBD2 TRBJ2-1 11
CAIGAGITAYNEQFF TGTGCCATCGGAGCCGGGATAACCGCCTACAATGAGCAGTTCTTC TRBV10-3 NA NA TRBJ2-1 15
CASSFWGGGTF NA TRBV7-9 few NA TRBJ1-2 11
CASEDRARDTEAFF TGTGCCAGCGAGGACAGGGCGAGGGACACTGAAGCTTTCTTT TRBV6-6 few TRBD1 TRBJ1-1 14
CASSPAGNNEQYF TGTGCCAGCAGCCCCGCAGGGAATAACGAGCAGTACTTC TRBV21-1 NA NA TRBJ2-7 13
CASSLSASGGETQYF TGCGCCAGCAGCTTGTCTGCTAGCGGGGGAGAGACCCAGTACTTC TRBV5-1 few TRBD2 TRBJ2-5 15
CASSFQGANTEAFF TGTGCCAGCAGCTTTCAGGGGGCGAACACTGAAGCTTTCTTT TRBV7-6 NA TRBD1 TRBJ1-1 14
CASSYSTAASYEQYF TGTGCCAGCAGTTACTCGACAGCAGCTTCCTACGAGCAGTACTTC TRBV6-5 NA NA TRBJ2-7 15
CASSQMGAGGYTF TGCGCCAGCAGCCAAATGGGGGCCGGTGGCTACACCTTC TRBV4-3 NA NA TRBJ1-2 13